What follows are 20 T cell receptor beta chains derived from one specimen sequenced in a study of a mutant IDH1 vaccine in newly diagnosed glioma. Clones were sequenced by immunoSEQ multiplex PCR, and TCRdb holds only the in-frame ones, with some missing. The sample carries roughly 62,000 clones, 89% recorded once. For these receptors, no antigen is known. The time point was: week 11, during vaccination. Mutant IDH1 20-mer peptide, at 300 ug, made up each vaccine dose, with topical imiquimod. The starting material was PBMCs, obtained from a glioma patient whose treatment included an IDH1 peptide vaccine. Receptors were obtained from a middle-aged man with glioma.

The chain is built from TRBV4-3 and TRBJ2-1, with D possibly matching TRBD2 (6 bases). The germline V gene has CDR1 LGHNA and CDR2 YSLEER. The V end lost 1 base, the J end lost 5 bases, and 15 bases lay between the germline ends. The CDR3 is 16 residues long. CDR3 amino acids: CASSQVRAGPDNEQFF. The CDR3 bases are TGCGCCAGCAGCCAAGTCCGGGCGGGACCCGACAATGAGCAGTTCTTC.

V and J are TRBV2 and TRBJ2-7; 11 bases match TRBD2. The CDR3 totals 18 residues. Germline V gene sequence: CDR1 SNHLY, CDR2 FYNNEI. The trim removed 0 bases at V and 5 bases at J, leaving 12 bases unmatched. CDR3 nucleotides: TGTGCCAGCAGTGAAGCGCCATTGGCTAGCGGGAGGTCGCACGAGCAGTACTTC. It specifies CASSEAPLASGRSHEQYF.

The chain combines TRBV28 with TRBJ2-5; the D is unclear. There are 13 residues in the CDR3. V lost 3 bases and J lost 5, with 10 bases in between. Germline V gene lookup returns CDR1 MDHEN and CDR2 SYDVKM. The CDR3 reads CASSFSRSETQYF. The CDR3 DNA reads TGTGCCAGCAGTTTCAGCAGGAGTGAGACCCAGTACTTC.

This chain joins TRBV28 and TRBJ2-7; no definite D call. V was pared by 2 bases and J by 0 bases, with 5 bases between. Germline loops: CDR1 MDHEN, CDR2 SYDVKM. CDR3 size: 13 residues. The CDR3 nucleotides read TGTGCCAGCAGTTTAAAGCCCTCCTACGAGCAGTACGTC. Protein product: CASSLKPSYEQYV.

The chain couples TRBV4-1 to TRBJ2-3; 13 bases are shared with TRBD2. The CDR3 sequence is 17 residues long. The V segment lost 2 bases and the J segment 5 bases; nucleotides outside the gene matches: 7. CDR1 and CDR2 (germline): MGHRA, YSYEKL. The CDR3 reads CASSQPLLAGGRDTQYF. The CDR3 DNA follows: TGCGCCAGCAGCCAACCTCTACTAGCGGGGGGGCGAGATACGCAGTATTTT.

The V call is TRBV27, the J call TRBJ1-4; 7 bases are shared with TRBD1. The germline V gene has CDR1 MNHEY and CDR2 SMNVEV (reference sequence). The CDR3 sequence is 17 residues long. V trimming: 6 bases; J trimming: 2 bases; junction bases outside the gene matches: 12. CDR3 DNA: TGTGCCAGCAGATCCTTAGCAGGGGGGTCCACTAATGAAAAACTGTTTTTT. This gives the protein CASRSLAGGSTNEKLFF.

This clone was picked up one time. This chain connects TRBV5-1 to TRBJ2-3; D perhaps matches TRBD1 (7 bases). The CDR3 is made up of 15 amino acids. Trimming removed 3 bases from V and 4 bases from J, with 15 bases in between. The germline V gene encodes CDR1 SGHRS and CDR2 YFSETQ. The CDR3 region has the DNA TGCGCCAGCAGCTCGGACGGAGGGGGCGCAGATACGCAGTATTTT. It translates to CASSSDGGGADTQYF.

J is TRBJ1-2 and V is TRBV6-6; TRBD1 matches 9 bases. From germline, CDR1 is MNHNY and CDR2 SVGAGI (reference sequence). V lost 4 bases, J lost 8 bases, and 8 bases stayed unmatched. The CDR3 sequence is 14 residues long. CDR3 residues: CASSSDGQGKGYTF. The CDR3 DNA is TGTGCCAGCAGTTCAGACGGACAGGGGAAGGGCTACACCTTC.

A few counts support this clone. The J gene is TRBJ2-1, the V gene TRBV11-2; D ambiguous. The CDR3 is made up of 13 amino acids. Trimming cost V 0 bases and J 5 bases, with 5 bases left between them. CDR1 is SGHAT and CDR2 is FQNNGV in the germline V gene. CDR3 bases: TGTGCCAGCAGCTTAGAGGTCCACAATGAGCAGTTCTTC. Translating it yields CASSLEVHNEQFF.

V gene TRBV7-9 combines with J gene TRBJ2-2; 7 nucleotides line up with TRBD1. With 5 bases clipped from V and 7 bases from J, the junction kept 7 bases outside the gene matches. Germline CDR1 and CDR2: SEHNR and FQNEAQ (reference sequence). CDR3 length: 14 residues. The CDR3 spells CASSRGQADGELFF. CDR3 nucleotides: TGTGCCAGCAGCCGCGGACAGGCGGACGGGGAGCTGTTTTTT. The whole variable domain, filled in from reference TRBV7-9 and TRBJ2-2, reads DTGVSQNPRHKITKRGQNVTFRCDPISEHNRLYWYRQTLGQGPEFLTYFQNEAQLEKSRLLSDRFSAERPKGSFSTLEIQRTEQGDSAMYLCASSRGQADGELFFGEGSRLTVL.

This chain links TRBV6-6 with TRBJ2-5; TRBD2 might be the D (5 bases). The CDR3 consists of 15 residues. The germline V gene encodes CDR1 MNHNY and CDR2 SVGAGI (reference sequence). The V end was cut by 0 bases, the J end by 1 base, with 9 bases between. As DNA, the CDR3 is TGTGCCAGCAGTTACTCCGCGACTACCCAAGAGACCCAGTACTTC. Translation: CASSYSATTQETQYF.

The chain combines TRBV6-5 with TRBJ2-7, with TRBD2 as a possible D gene (6 bases). Trimming removed 2 bases from V and 3 bases from J, with 11 bases in between. The CDR3 consists of 14 residues. The germline V gene has CDR1 MNHEY and CDR2 SVGAGI. The CDR3 nucleotides read TGTGCCAGCAGTTACCATACTAGCAGCTACGAGCAGTACTTC. Its protein product is CASSYHTSSYEQYF.

The chain has TRBV29-1 and TRBJ1-1; D is uncertain. Trimming removed 4 bases at V and 1 base at J, with 13 bases between. In germline, CDR1 is SQVTM, CDR2 ANQGSEA. The CDR3 totals 14 residues. This CDR3 is CSVAPRLANTEAFF. As DNA, the CDR3 is TGCAGCGTTGCCCCTCGTTTAGCGAACACTGAAGCTTTCTTT.

This chain connects TRBV6-6 to TRBJ1-1, with 10 bases identical to TRBD1. The CDR3 has 16 residues. V lost 6 bases and J lost 2; bases outside the gene matches: 9. From germline, CDR1 is MNHNY and CDR2 SVGAGI (reference sequence). The CDR3 sequence is CASSPDRGLGNTEAFF. The CDR3 bases are TGTGCCAGCAGCCCCGACAGGGGGCTAGGAAACACTGAAGCTTTCTTT.

The J gene is TRBJ1-2, the V gene TRBV4-2; 9 bases map to TRBD1. The germline V gene has CDR1 LGHNA and CDR2 YNFKEQ. The CDR3 length is 13 residues. J lost 13 bases, V lost 2 bases, and 8 bases had no gene match. The CDR3 region has the DNA TGTGCCAGCAGCCAAAGTCCGGGACAGGGCCTCACCTTC. Its protein product is CASSQSPGQGLTF.

The CDR3 DNA reads TGTGCCAGCACCTTAATGCGGGGGATCGCCTACAATGAGCAGTTCTTC. The encoded protein is CASTLMRGIAYNEQFF. The chain recombines TRBV5-4 with TRBJ2-1; 7 nucleotides align to TRBD2. The J segment lost 2 bases and the V segment lost 6 bases, leaving 11 bases of the junction unmatched. This CDR3 is built from 16 residues. CDR1 SGHNT and CDR2 YYREEE come from the germline V gene (reference sequence).

The chain has TRBV5-6 and TRBJ1-4, with no clear D. Trimming pared 2 bases from V and 8 bases from J, leaving 10 bases between. Germline V gene sequence: CDR1 SGHDT, CDR2 YYEEEE. The CDR3 runs 13 residues. CDR3 region: CASSFVPGEKLFF. In DNA form, the CDR3 reads TGTGCCAGCAGCTTCGTCCCGGGGGAAAAACTGTTTTTT. The full variable domain, rest sourced from reference TRBV5-6 and TRBJ1-4, is DAGVTQSPTHLIKTRGQQVTLRCSPKSGHDTVSWYQQALGQGPQFIFQYYEEEERQRGNFPDRFSGHQFPNYSSELNVNALLLGDSALYLCASSFVPGEKLFFGSGTQLSVL.

This clone has more than one count but fewer than ten. The V and J genes are TRBV5-6 and TRBJ1-1; D is unresolved. Germline V gene sequence: CDR1 SGHDT, CDR2 YYEEEE. The length of the CDR3 is 14 residues. The V and J ends lost 5 bases and 0 bases respectively, with 11 bases between them. CDR3 protein: CASSFWRLNTEAFF. The DNA of the CDR3 is TGTGCCAGCAGTTTTTGGAGATTGAACACTGAAGCTTTCTTT.

The chain has TRBV7-8 and TRBJ2-2; 7 positions agree with TRBD1. CDR3 length: 16 amino acids. The V gene's germline CDR1 is SGHVS and CDR2 FQNEAQ. Losses at the gene ends were 6 bases for V and 5 bases for J; bases not matched to a gene: 12. The CDR3 sequence: CASSAYRGRRTGELFF. CDR3 sequence (DNA): TGTGCCAGCAGTGCCTATAGGGGGCGAAGGACCGGGGAGCTGTTTTTT.

The V and J genes are TRBV28 and TRBJ2-7; a possible D gene is TRBD1 (6 bases). The V and J ends lost 6 bases and 4 bases respectively, with 16 bases between them. This CDR3 comprises 14 residues. The germline V gene encodes CDR1 MDHEN and CDR2 SYDVKM. The CDR3 region has the DNA TGTGCCAGCAGATATACAGGGTTAGGATACGAGCAGTACTTC. It translates to CASRYTGLGYEQYF.